In this sample, the clone carrying this T cell receptor (beta chain) turned up many times. What it recognizes is unknown. The making of cDNA relied on 5'RACE with 10-nucleotide random UMIs. MiXCR was run by TCRdb on the 5' RACE reads, yielding one entry per CDR3 protein. The data contain approximately 50,000 distinct CDR3 sequences, 10% of them seen just once; the ten biggest clones take up 5.3%. This CDR3 spans 13 amino acids. V gave up 2 bases and J gave up 3 bases, with 7 bases separating them. The V gene's germline CDR1 is KGHSH and CDR2 LQKENI. Unsorted libraries were generated from 2 million PBMCs held at -80 degrees C. This specimen comes from a study of neurological immune-mediated disorders. Study-level points and caveats: The expanded clones of different subjects shared no CDR3 amino acid sequences (suggesting private repertoires in all groups). Whereas HTLV-1-associated myelopathy showed the most TCR clonal expansion, multiple sclerosis showed the least, with levels below those of healthy controls.

The J gene is TRBJ2-5, the V gene TRBV18; D gene uncertain. The clonotype originates from a man between 65 and 85 years old with HTLV-1-associated myelopathy (HAM/TSP). The sample comprised PBMCs. The CDR3 region has the DNA TGTGCCAGCTCACCAAGGCTTAAAGAGACCCAGTACTTC. It encodes CASSPRLKETQYF.